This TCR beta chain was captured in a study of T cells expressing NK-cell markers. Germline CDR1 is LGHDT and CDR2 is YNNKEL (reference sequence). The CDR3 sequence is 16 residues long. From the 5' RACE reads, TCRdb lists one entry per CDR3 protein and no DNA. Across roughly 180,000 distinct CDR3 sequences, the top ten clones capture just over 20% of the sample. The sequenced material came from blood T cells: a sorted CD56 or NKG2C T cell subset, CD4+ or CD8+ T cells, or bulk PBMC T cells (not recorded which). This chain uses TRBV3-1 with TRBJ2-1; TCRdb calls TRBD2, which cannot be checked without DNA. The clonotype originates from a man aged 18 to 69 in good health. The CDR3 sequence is CASSQEWTSGVFEQFF.